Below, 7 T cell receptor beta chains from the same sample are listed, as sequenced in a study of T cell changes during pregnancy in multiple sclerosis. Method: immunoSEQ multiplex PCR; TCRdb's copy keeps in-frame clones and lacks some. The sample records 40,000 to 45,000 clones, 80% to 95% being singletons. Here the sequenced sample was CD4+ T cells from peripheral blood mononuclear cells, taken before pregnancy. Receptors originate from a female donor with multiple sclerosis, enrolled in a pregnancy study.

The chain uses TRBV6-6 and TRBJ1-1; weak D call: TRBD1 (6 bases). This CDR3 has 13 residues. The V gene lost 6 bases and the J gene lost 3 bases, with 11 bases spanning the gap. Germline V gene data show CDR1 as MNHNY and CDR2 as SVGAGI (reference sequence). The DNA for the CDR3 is TGTGCCAGCAGCGAATCAGGGGACACTGAAGCTTTCTTT. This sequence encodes CASSESGDTEAFF.

The DNA of the CDR3 is TGCGCCAGCAGCTTAAGCAAGCGGGGGGAGACCCAGTACTTC. Its translation: CASSLSKRGETQYF. The genes are TRBV5-1 and TRBJ2-5; TRBD2 matches 8 bases. The CDR3 extends over 14 amino acids. CDR1 and CDR2 (germline): SGHRS, YFSETQ. Trimming took 2 bases from V and 5 from J; bases not matched to a gene: 5.

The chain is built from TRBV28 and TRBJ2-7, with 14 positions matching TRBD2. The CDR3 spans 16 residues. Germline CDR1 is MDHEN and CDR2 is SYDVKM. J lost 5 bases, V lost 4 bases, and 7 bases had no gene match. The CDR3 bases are TGTGCCAGCAGTTCCCTCCGACTAGCGGGAGGGGACGAGCAGTACTTC. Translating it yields CASSSLRLAGGDEQYF. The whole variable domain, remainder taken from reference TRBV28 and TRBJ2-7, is DVKVTQSSRYLVKRTGEKVFLECVQDMDHENMFWYRQDPGLGLRLIYFSYDVKMKEKGDIPEGYSVSREKKERFSLILESASTNQTSMYLCASSSLRLAGGDEQYFGPGTRLTVT.

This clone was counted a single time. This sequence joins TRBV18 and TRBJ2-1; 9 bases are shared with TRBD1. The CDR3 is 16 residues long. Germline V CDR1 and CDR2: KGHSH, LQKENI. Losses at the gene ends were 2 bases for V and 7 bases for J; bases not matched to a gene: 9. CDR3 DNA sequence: TGTGCCAGCTCACCAAGGCCGGACAGGGGAGGTAATGAGCAGTTCTTC. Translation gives CASSPRPDRGGNEQFF. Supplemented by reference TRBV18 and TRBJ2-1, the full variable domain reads NAGVMQNPRHLVRRRGQEARLRCSPMKGHSHVYWYRQLPEEGLKFMVYLQKENIIDESGMPKERFSAEFPKEGPSILRIQQVVRGDSAAYFCASSPRPDRGGNEQFFGPGTRLTVL.

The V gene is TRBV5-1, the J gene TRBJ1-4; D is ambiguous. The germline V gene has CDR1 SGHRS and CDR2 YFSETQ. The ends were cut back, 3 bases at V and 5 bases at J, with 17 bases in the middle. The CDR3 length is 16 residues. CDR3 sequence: CASSWRVGEGNEKLFF. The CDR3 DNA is TGCGCCAGCAGCTGGAGGGTCGGGGAGGGAAATGAAAAACTGTTTTTT.

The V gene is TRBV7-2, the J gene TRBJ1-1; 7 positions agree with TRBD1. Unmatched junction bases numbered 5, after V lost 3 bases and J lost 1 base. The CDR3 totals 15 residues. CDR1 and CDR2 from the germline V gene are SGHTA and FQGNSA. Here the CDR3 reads CASSFSDRPNTEAFF. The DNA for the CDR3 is TGTGCCAGCAGCTTCTCGGACAGGCCGAACACTGAAGCTTTCTTT.

The CDR3 bases are TGTGCCAGCAGCCCTCTCTACGAGCAGTACTTC. Translated: CASSPLYEQYF. The genes are TRBV7-9 and TRBJ2-7; unclear D gene. With 5 bases removed from V and 3 bases from J, the gap between germline ends came to 5 bases. Germline V gene sequence: CDR1 SEHNR, CDR2 FQNEAQ (reference sequence). CDR3 length equals 11 residues.